The text below deals with one T cell receptor (beta chain). Its target is unknown. These data belong to a study of identical twins. Template switching added a universal primer site, and cDNA bore unique molecular identifiers. TCRdb processed the 5' RACE reads anew with MiXCR; each CDR3 protein has one entry. The sample has just under 550,000 distinct CDR3 sequences, over 12% seen once. CDR1 and CDR2 (germline): DFQATT, SNEGSKA (reference sequence). The CDR3 extends over 15 amino acids. Deletions cut 0 bases from V and 0 bases from J, with 10 bases between. General study results and limits: It was out-of-frame TCR alpha sharing in monozygotic twins that models underestimated.

These same data were also listed under a study on yellow fever vaccine responses in identical twins.

This receptor was identified in a woman aged 18 to 35 in good health. The V and J genes are TRBV20-1 and TRBJ2-3, with D hard to call. The sequencing sample was made of CD4+ T cells sorted from blood. The CDR3 nucleotides read TGCAGTGCTAGAGATAATAGACAAAGCACAGATACGCAGTATTTT. Its translation: CSARDNRQSTDTQYF.